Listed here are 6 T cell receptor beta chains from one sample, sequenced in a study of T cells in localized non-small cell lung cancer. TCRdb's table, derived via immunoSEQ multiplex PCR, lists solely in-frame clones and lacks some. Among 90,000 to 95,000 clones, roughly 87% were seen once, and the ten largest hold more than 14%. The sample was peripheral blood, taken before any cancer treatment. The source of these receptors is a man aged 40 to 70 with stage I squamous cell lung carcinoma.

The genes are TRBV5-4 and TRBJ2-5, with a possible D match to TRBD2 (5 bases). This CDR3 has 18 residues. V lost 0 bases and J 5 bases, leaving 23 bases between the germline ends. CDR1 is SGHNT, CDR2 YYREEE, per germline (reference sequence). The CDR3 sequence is CASSLEVARLGSGETQYF. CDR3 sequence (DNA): TGTGCCAGCAGCTTGGAGGTCGCCAGGCTTGGGTCGGGGGAGACCCAGTACTTC.

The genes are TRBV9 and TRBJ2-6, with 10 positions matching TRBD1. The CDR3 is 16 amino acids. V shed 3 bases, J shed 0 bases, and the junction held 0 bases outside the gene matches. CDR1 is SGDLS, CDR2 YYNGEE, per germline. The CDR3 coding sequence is TGTGCCAGCAGCGGGACAGGGGGCTCTGGGGCCAACGTCCTGACTTTC. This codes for CASSGTGGSGANVLTF.

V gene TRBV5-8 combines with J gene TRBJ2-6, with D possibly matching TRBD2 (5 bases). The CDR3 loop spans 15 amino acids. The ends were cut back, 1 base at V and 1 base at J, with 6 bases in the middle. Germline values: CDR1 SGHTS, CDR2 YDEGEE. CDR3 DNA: TGTGCCAGCAGCTTGCGACTATCTGGGGCCAACGTCCTGACTTTC. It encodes CASSLRLSGANVLTF.

The CDR3 reads CASSEGPVEVGEQYF. The CDR3 DNA follows: TGTGCCAGCAGTGAAGGTCCGGTGGAAGTGGGCGAGCAGTACTTC. V gene TRBV6-1 combines with J gene TRBJ2-7; D is unresolved. This CDR3 region has 15 residues. Germline V gene sequence: CDR1 MNHNS, CDR2 SASEGT. The ends were cut back, 1 base at V and 6 bases at J, with 16 bases in the middle.

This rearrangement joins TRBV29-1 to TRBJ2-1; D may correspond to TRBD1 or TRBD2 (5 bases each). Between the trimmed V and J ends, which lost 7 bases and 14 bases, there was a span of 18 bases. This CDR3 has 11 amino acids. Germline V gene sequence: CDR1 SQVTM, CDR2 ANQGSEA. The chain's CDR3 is CSAHSGTGEFF. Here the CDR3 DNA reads TGCAGCGCACACTCCGGGACCGGCGAGTTCTTC.

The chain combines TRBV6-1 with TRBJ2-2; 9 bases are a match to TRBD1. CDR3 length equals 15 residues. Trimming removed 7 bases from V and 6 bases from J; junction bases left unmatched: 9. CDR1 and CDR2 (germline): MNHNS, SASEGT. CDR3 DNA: TGTGCCAGCAAAGGCATTGACAGGGGGGCCGGGGAGCTGTTTTTT. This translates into CASKGIDRGAGELFF.